This T cell receptor beta chain was profiled in a study of T cell responses to AZD1222 COVID-19 vaccine. Points from the study as a whole: A rise in Spike-specific TCR breadth and depth followed two AZD1222 doses. The repertoires were collected only after the peak T cell response. Seropositive AZD1222 recipients at baseline numbered only five or six. Most donors were white British and more were female, and clonal diversity was possibly underestimated.

Sequenced by immunoSEQ multiplex PCR; TCRdb stores in-frame clones only, minus some. The sample holds some 140,000 clones; about 90% are singletons and the top ten take 5.5%. As for this clone: Its antigen is still unknown.

V lost 4 bases and J lost 0, with 10 bases in between. Germline values: CDR1 MNHEY, CDR2 SVGAGI. CDR3 size: 15 residues. The sequence was collected from an adult in good health. The source was peripheral blood, collected on day 0 of MenACWY control vaccination. V gene TRBV6-5 combines with J gene TRBJ1-3, with D perhaps matching TRBD1 (5 bases). CDR3 amino acids: CASSFRGSSGNTIYF. In DNA form, the CDR3 reads TGTGCCAGCAGTTTCCGGGGGAGCTCTGGAAACACCATATATTTT.